This is a list of T cell receptor beta chains from one sample in a study of CD8 T cell repertoires and HIV-1 epitope variants. Data came from immunoSEQ multiplex PCR; TCRdb stores just in-frame clones and leaves some out. The repertoire holds about 95,000 clones, with almost 75% as singletons. Sequenced input: uncultured baseline CD8+ T cells from peripheral blood mononuclear cells (PBMCs). Every receptor here comes from a male donor with HIV. Each CDR3 is given with its conserved first and last residue. The D gene is left open where the match is weak. Where a row states a size, it is once, few, many or the class of an expanded clone; other rows omit it.

length: 14
V: TRBV7-8
J: TRBJ1-3
D: -
size: -
CDR3: CASSPRDTGNTIYF
DNA: TGTGCCAGCAGCCCGCGGGACACTGGAAACACCATATATTTT

length: 13
V: TRBV28
J: TRBJ1-2
D: -
size: -
CDR3: CASSLPESYGYTF
DNA: TGTGCCAGCAGTTTACCAGAAAGCTATGGCTACACCTTC

length: 13
V: TRBV14
J: TRBJ2-3
D: -
size: -
CDR3: CASSQVSVGTQYF
DNA: TGTGCCAGCAGCCAAGTCTCAGTGGGTACGCAGTATTTT

length: 15
V: TRBV5-1
J: TRBJ1-1
D: -
size: -
CDR3: CASSLSGGVSTEAFF
DNA: TGCGCCAGCAGCTTGAGTGGAGGGGTGAGCACTGAAGCTTTCTTT

length: 15
V: TRBV7-6
J: TRBJ2-7
D: TRBD2
size: -
CDR3: CASSLQPSGTIEQYF
DNA: TGTGCCAGCAGCTTACAGCCTAGCGGGACGATCGAGCAGTACTTC

length: 16
V: TRBV4-3
J: TRBJ1-2
D: -
size: -
CDR3: CASSPATGPLNYGYTF
DNA: TGCGCCAGCAGCCCTGCGACCGGCCCCCTTAACTATGGCTACACCTTC

length: 13
V: TRBV28
J: TRBJ1-1
D: -
size: -
CDR3: CASSRDGNTEAFF
DNA: TGTGCCAGCAGCAGGGACGGGAACACTGAAGCTTTCTTT

length: 15
V: TRBV7-9
J: TRBJ1-1
D: -
size: -
CDR3: CASSPTTVMNTEAFF
DNA: TGTGCCAGCAGCCCAACGACAGTAATGAACACTGAAGCTTTCTTT

length: 13
V: TRBV7-2
J: TRBJ2-3
D: -
size: -
CDR3: CASSLGFGDTQYF
DNA: TGTGCCAGCAGCTTAGGTTTTGGAGATACGCAGTATTTT

length: 14
V: TRBV19
J: TRBJ1-4
D: -
size: once
CDR3: CASSPRAENEKLFF
DNA: TGTGCCAGTAGTCCCCGGGCGGAGAATGAAAAACTGTTTTTT

length: 15
V: TRBV7-8
J: TRBJ1-4
D: -
size: -
CDR3: CASSSRPGTNEKLFF
DNA: TGTGCCAGCAGTTCCCGCCCCGGAACTAATGAAAAACTGTTTTTT

length: 16
V: TRBV5-8
J: TRBJ2-5
D: TRBD2
size: -
CDR3: CASSLVLAGGLETQYF
DNA: TGTGCCAGCAGCTTGGTCCTAGCGGGAGGGCTCGAGACCCAGTACTTC

length: 18
V: TRBV27
J: TRBJ2-2
D: TRBD2
size: many
CDR3: CASSFGLAVLGNTGELFF
DNA: TGTGCCAGCAGTTTTGGGCTAGCGGTTCTCGGCAACACCGGGGAGCTGTTTTTT

length: 15
V: TRBV7-9
J: TRBJ2-7
D: -
size: -
CDR3: CASSLITGVHYEQYF
DNA: TGTGCCAGCAGCTTAATTACGGGGGTGCACTACGAGCAGTACTTC

length: 15
V: TRBV10-3
J: TRBJ1-4
D: -
size: -
CDR3: CAISDPIGANEKLFF
DNA: TGTGCCATCAGCGACCCAATAGGGGCTAATGAAAAACTGTTTTTT

length: 14
V: TRBV19
J: TRBJ2-3
D: -
size: few
CDR3: CASSRGSHTDTQYF
DNA: TGTGCCAGTAGTAGGGGTAGCCACACAGATACGCAGTATTTT

length: 13
V: TRBV28
J: TRBJ2-5
D: -
size: -
CDR3: CASSLQVLETQYF
DNA: TGTGCCAGCAGTCTACAGGTCCTCGAGACCCAGTACTTC

length: 14
V: TRBV28
J: TRBJ2-4
D: -
size: once
CDR3: CASSRTGWGNIQYF
DNA: TGTGCCAGCAGTCGAACAGGGTGGGGAAACATTCAGTACTTC

length: 12
V: TRBV6-5
J: TRBJ2-1
D: -
size: -
CDR3: CASSSLGYEQFF
DNA: TGTGCCAGCAGTTCGTTAGGGTATGAGCAGTTCTTC

length: 10
V: TRBV9
J: TRBJ1-6
D: -
size: few
CDR3: CASSVIPLHF
DNA: TGTGCCAGCAGCGTAATCCCCCTCCACTTT

length: 11
V: TRBV29-1
J: TRBJ2-2
D: -
size: -
CDR3: CSVGSPGELFF
DNA: TGCAGCGTTGGTAGCCCCGGGGAGCTGTTTTTT

length: 13
V: TRBV15
J: TRBJ2-1
D: TRBD1
size: -
CDR3: CATTLDRGNEQFF
DNA: TGTGCCACCACCCTGGACAGGGGGAATGAGCAGTTCTTC

length: 13
V: TRBV12-5
J: TRBJ2-5
D: TRBD1
size: -
CDR3: CASGPDRGGTQYF
DNA: TGTGCTAGTGGTCCGGACAGGGGGGGGACCCAGTACTTC

length: 14
V: TRBV6-6
J: TRBJ1-5
D: -
size: -
CDR3: CASSYSFTDQPQHF
DNA: TGTGCCAGCAGTTACTCCTTTACCGATCAGCCCCAGCATTTT

length: 14
V: TRBV6-5
J: TRBJ2-2
D: -
size: -
CDR3: CASSYGENTGELFF
DNA: TGTGCCAGCAGTTACGGGGAGAACACCGGGGAGCTGTTTTTT

length: 15
V: TRBV19
J: TRBJ1-1
D: -
size: few
CDR3: CASSIHLGVGTEAFF
DNA: TGTGCCAGTAGTATCCACTTGGGGGTTGGCACTGAAGCTTTCTTT

length: 14
V: TRBV27
J: TRBJ2-5
D: -
size: -
CDR3: CASSLRSDQETQYF
DNA: TGTGCCAGCAGTTTGCGGTCCGACCAAGAGACCCAGTACTTC

length: 15
V: TRBV5-1
J: TRBJ1-6
D: TRBD1
size: -
CDR3: CASSLGDRAYSPLHF
DNA: TGCGCCAGCAGCTTGGGGGACAGGGCTTATTCACCCCTCCACTTT

length: 16
V: TRBV9
J: TRBJ2-2
D: -
size: -
CDR3: CASSGETRTNTGELFF
DNA: TGTGCCAGCAGCGGGGAGACTAGAACGAACACCGGGGAGCTGTTTTTT

length: 17
V: TRBV7-9
J: TRBJ1-5
D: -
size: -
CDR3: CASSLGGTANSNQPQHF
DNA: TGTGCCAGCAGCTTAGGTGGAACGGCTAATAGCAATCAGCCCCAGCATTTT

length: 15
V: TRBV29-1
J: TRBJ2-1
D: -
size: -
CDR3: CSVGGGTSSYNEQFF
DNA: TGCAGCGTTGGGGGAGGAACGAGCTCCTACAATGAGCAGTTCTTC